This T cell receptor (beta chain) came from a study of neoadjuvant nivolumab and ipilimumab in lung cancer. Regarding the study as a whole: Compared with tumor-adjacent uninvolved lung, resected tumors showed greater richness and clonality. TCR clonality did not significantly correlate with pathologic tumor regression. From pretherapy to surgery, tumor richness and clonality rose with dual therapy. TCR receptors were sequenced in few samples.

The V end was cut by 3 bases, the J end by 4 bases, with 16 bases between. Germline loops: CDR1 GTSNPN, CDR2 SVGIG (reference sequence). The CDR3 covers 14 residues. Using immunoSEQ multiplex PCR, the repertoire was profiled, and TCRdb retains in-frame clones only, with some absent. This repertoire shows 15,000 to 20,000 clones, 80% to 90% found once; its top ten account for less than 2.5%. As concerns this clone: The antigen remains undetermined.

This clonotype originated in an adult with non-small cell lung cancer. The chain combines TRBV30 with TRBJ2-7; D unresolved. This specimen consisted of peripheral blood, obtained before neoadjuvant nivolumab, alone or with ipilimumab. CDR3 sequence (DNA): TGTGCCTGGAGCGGAGTACGTAATGGTTACGAGCAGTACTTC. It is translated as CAWSGVRNGYEQYF.